The 9 T cell receptor beta chains below all came from one sample that was sequenced in a study of blood T cell repertoires in COVID-19. TCRdb keeps only in-frame clones here, not all; method: immunoSEQ multiplex PCR. The data show about 260,000 clones, 85% to 90% seen once. The sequencing input was PBMCs or T cells enriched from blood (not recorded which). The receptors originated from a man in his fifties who had been exposed to COVID-19.

This chain links TRBV4-1 with TRBJ2-5; 12 bases line up with TRBD2. The CDR3 has 15 amino acids. Germline values: CDR1 MGHRA, CDR2 YSYEKL. The V gene end was trimmed by 4 bases and the J gene end by 5 bases; junction bases not matched to a gene: 5. CDR3 DNA: TGCGCCAGCAGCCCGGGACTAGCGGGCTCCGAGACCCAGTACTTC. This gives the protein CASSPGLAGSETQYF.

V is TRBV6-5 and J is TRBJ1-2; 8 nucleotides match TRBD1. Losses at the gene ends were 2 bases for V and 5 bases for J; bases not matched to a gene: 4. The CDR3 runs 14 residues. Per the germline V gene, CDR1 is MNHEY and CDR2 is SVGAGI. The CDR3 coding sequence is TGTGCCAGCAGTTACCACACAGGGGGTTATGGCTACACCTTC. This translates into CASSYHTGGYGYTF.

This sequence joins TRBV5-5 and TRBJ2-1, with a weak D call TRBD2 (6 bases). V was pared by 2 bases and J by 6 bases, with 9 bases between. The germline CDR1 and CDR2 sequences are SGHKS and YYEKEE (reference sequence). CDR3 size: 13 residues. Here the CDR3 reads CASSLLGGNEQFF. Here the CDR3 DNA reads TGTGCCAGCAGCTTACTGGGGGGCAATGAGCAGTTCTTC.

The chain links TRBV11-3 to TRBJ2-3, with 9 bases lining up with TRBD2. Trimming took 0 bases from V and 4 from J; bases not matched to a gene: 8. Germline CDR1 and CDR2: SGHNT and YENEEA. This CDR3 region has 17 residues. CDR3 region: CASSLEPPGLAADTQYF. The CDR3 DNA reads TGTGCCAGCAGCTTAGAGCCGCCGGGACTAGCTGCAGATACGCAGTATTTT.

Note on this clone: Other DNA sequences in the same sample also yield this CDR3. V gene TRBV5-1 combines with J gene TRBJ2-5; a weak D match, TRBD1 (6 bases). Trimming left V 0 bases short and J 2 bases short, with 8 bases between. Germline values: CDR1 SGHRS, CDR2 YFSETQ. The CDR3 has 14 amino acids. This CDR3 is CASSLATGQETQYF. DNA of the CDR3: TGCGCCAGCAGCTTGGCGACAGGACAAGAGACCCAGTACTTC.

V is TRBV7-2 and J is TRBJ1-2; D ambiguous. There are 15 residues in the CDR3. Trimming removed 5 bases at V and 6 bases at J, with 19 bases between. Germline values: CDR1 SGHTA, CDR2 FQGNSA. Written as DNA, the CDR3 is TGTGCCAGCAGCCCATCAGCTGGCTATGGGCATGGCTACACCTTC. Translating it yields CASSPSAGYGHGYTF.

This chain connects TRBV18 to TRBJ1-4; D not certain. CDR3 length equals 14 residues. CDR1 and CDR2 (germline): KGHSH, LQKENI. The V end lost 6 bases, the J end lost 7 bases, and 15 bases lay between the germline ends. CDR3 DNA: TGTGCCAGCTCTACCCCCCAGGTGCTTGAAAAACTGTTTTTT. This translates into CASSTPQVLEKLFF.

The chain joins TRBV18 to TRBJ2-2; 10 nucleotides agree with TRBD2. V was clipped by 3 bases and J by 4 bases; unmatched bases: 2. The CDR3 consists of 15 residues. Per germline, CDR1 KGHSH and CDR2 LQKENI. In DNA form, the CDR3 reads TGTGCCAGCTCACCTAGACTAGCGGGCACCGGGGAGCTGTTTTTT. Encoded protein: CASSPRLAGTGELFF.

The chain couples TRBV5-1 to TRBJ2-5; D unresolved. The V end was cut by 0 bases, the J end by 4 bases, with 13 bases between. CDR1 is SGHRS and CDR2 is YFSETQ in the germline V gene. The CDR3 runs to 15 residues. DNA of the CDR3: TGCGCCAGCAGCTTGGTCCTGGCATCTGTAGAGACCCAGTACTTC. It encodes CASSLVLASVETQYF.